The next 28 T cell receptor beta chains were all read from a single sample in a study of spatial heterogeneity in lung cancer. Time point defined: sample taken at primary tumor resection. Researchers sequenced whole RNA taken from tumor, nontumor lung or frozen PBMC without sorting. TCRdb used MiXCR to reprocess the 5' RACE reads, holding one entry per CDR3 protein. Of more than 85,000 distinct CDR3 sequences detected, about 9.4% appear once; the ten largest clones hold less than 8.5%. The sample consisted of PBMCs, taken at surgery. These receptors all stem from a male donor with early-stage non-small cell lung cancer.

V gene TRBV4-1 combines with J gene TRBJ2-6; D gene uncertain. V was cut by 2 bases and J by 0 bases, with 8 bases left in between. The CDR3 contains 16 residues. Germline assignment: CDR1 MGHRA and CDR2 YSYEKL. The CDR3 nucleotides are TGCGCCAGCAGCCAATCTGACCGCTCTGGGGCCAACGTCCTGACTTTC. This translates into CASSQSDRSGANVLTF.

In its sample, this clonotype ranks as medium-sized. The chain carries TRBV12-3 or TRBV12-4 and TRBJ1-4, with D unclear. With 10 bases removed from V and 5 bases from J, the gap between germline ends came to 17 bases. The CDR3 is 14 amino acids. CDR3 DNA: TGTGCCACCTTACCTCCGGGCCCCAATGAAAAACTGTTTTTT. Protein sequence: CATLPPGPNEKLFF.

This clonotype has ten or more counts. The rearrangement joins TRBV15 to TRBJ1-2; the D is unclear. Trimming took off 0 bases at V and 3 bases at J, with 11 bases between the two ends. The CDR3 contains 15 residues. CDR1 is LNHNV, CDR2 YYDKDF, per germline (reference sequence). For the CDR3, the DNA is TGTGCCACCAGCAGAGATGTCCGCCTAGACTATGGCTACACCTTC. Its protein is CATSRDVRLDYGYTF.

The chain carries TRBV2 and TRBJ1-1; D gene uncertain. From germline, CDR1 is SNHLY and CDR2 FYNNEI. There are 12 residues in the CDR3. V was clipped by 8 bases and J by 8 bases, with 15 bases between them. The CDR3 loop reads CASRSGGIEAFF. As DNA, the CDR3 is TGTGCCAGCCGTTCAGGTGGTATCGAAGCTTTCTTT.

The table lists this clonotype with a few counts. The V and J genes are TRBV30 and TRBJ2-3; 8 bases are shared with TRBD1. With V trimmed by 5 bases and J by 6 bases, 10 bases remained unmatched. Germline V CDR1 and CDR2: GTSNPN, SVGIG (reference sequence). There are 14 residues in the CDR3. The CDR3 coding sequence is TGTGCCTGGGGGCGTGGGACAGGCTGGGATACGCAGTATTTT. Amino acids: CAWGRGTGWDTQYF.

This clonotype was seen more than once but under ten times. J is TRBJ2-2 and V is TRBV7-6; 10 bases agree with TRBD1. The CDR3 extends over 16 amino acids. Germline CDR1 reads SGHVS; CDR2 reads FNYEAQ. The trim removed 4 bases at V and 3 bases at J, leaving 5 bases unmatched. The CDR3 loop is CASSSRQGADTGELFF. In DNA, the CDR3 is TGTGCCAGCAGCTCCCGACAGGGGGCGGACACCGGGGAGCTGTTTTTT.

This clonotype was observed a few times. The rearrangement uses TRBV10-3 and TRBJ2-3; 15 positions match TRBD2. Germline CDR1 reads ENHRY; CDR2 reads SYGVKD. The junction had 4 bases not matched to a gene; V was cut back by 6 bases and J by 3 bases. The CDR3 totals 16 residues. CDR3 DNA: TGTGCCATCAGAGGACTAGCGGGGGGGCCGACAGATACGCAGTATTTT. Translating gives CAIRGLAGGPTDTQYF.

The CDR3 protein is CASSSGTLREQFF. Here the CDR3 DNA reads TGTGCCAGCAGCTCGGGGACCCTTCGAGAGCAGTTCTTC. The chain recombines TRBV2 with TRBJ2-1; D may correspond to TRBD1 or TRBD2 (5 bases each). Germline-derived CDR1 and CDR2 are SNHLY and FYNNEI. V dropped 6 bases and J dropped 10 bases, with 16 bases sitting between them. The CDR3 is 13 amino acids.

To note about this clonotype: Mismatch with germline at one junction end may stem from a read error. The rearrangement uses TRBV12-3 or TRBV12-4 and TRBJ2-1, with 9 bases that match TRBD2. The CDR3 sequence is 15 residues long. The CDR3 spells CASTLGGGGYNEQFF. Here the CDR3 DNA reads TGTGCCAGCACTTTAGGCGGGGGGGGTTACAATGAGCAGTTCTTC.

This clonotype was seen many times. This chain connects TRBV19 to TRBJ2-1, with a possible D match to TRBD2 (6 bases). Germline V gives CDR1 LNHDA, CDR2 SQIVND (reference sequence). The CDR3 runs 14 residues. V lost 9 bases to trimming and J lost 5 bases, with 17 bases between them. CDR3 in DNA: TGTGCCAGCGGACTTTCGGGACTCAACAATGAGCAGTTCTTC. Protein product: CASGLSGLNNEQFF.

This clonotype was seen many times. V is TRBV9 and J is TRBJ2-5; D may be TRBD1 (6 bases). CDR1 is SGDLS and CDR2 is YYNGEE in the germline V gene. This CDR3 is built from 14 residues. The V end lost 4 bases, the J end lost 3 bases, and 13 bases lay between the germline ends. As DNA, the CDR3 is TGTGCCAGCAGCCCTGGACAGATAGAAGAGACCCAGTACTTC. This gives the protein CASSPGQIEETQYF.

In its sample, this clonotype was seen many times. V and J are TRBV20-1 and TRBJ2-3; 8 bases are shared with TRBD1. CDR3 length equals 13 residues. Germline V gene lookup returns CDR1 DFQATT and CDR2 SNEGSKA (reference sequence). In nucleotides, the CDR3 is TGCAGCTACCGGGACAGGAGCACAGATACGCAGTATTTT. This codes for CSYRDRSTDTQYF.

This clonotype was recorded at least ten times. The chain is built from TRBV7-9 and TRBJ1-6; D is ambiguous. Germline CDR1 is SEHNR and CDR2 is FQNEAQ (reference sequence). The CDR3 runs to 16 residues. Trimming took off 5 bases at V and 0 bases at J, with 11 bases between the two ends. The chain's CDR3 is CASSPDTSSYNSPLHF. The CDR3 region has the DNA TGTGCCAGCAGCCCCGACACTAGCTCCTATAATTCACCCCTCCACTTT.

This clonotype was observed a handful of times. The J gene is TRBJ1-6, the V gene TRBV27; D possibly corresponds to TRBD1 (5 bases). This CDR3 comprises 16 residues. Trimming pared 4 bases from V and 9 bases from J, leaving 19 bases between. Germline V gene data show CDR1 as MNHEY and CDR2 as SMNVEV (reference sequence). The CDR3 DNA is TGTGCCAGCAGTTCAAGAACCAGGGCCGGGGGTTCACCCCTCCACTTT. Its translation: CASSSRTRAGGSPLHF.

V gene TRBV20-1 combines with J gene TRBJ2-1; 10 bases line up with TRBD1. Germline V gene sequence: CDR1 DFQATT, CDR2 SNEGSKA (reference sequence). The ends lost 3 bases at V and 6 bases at J; junction bases unmatched: 8. The CDR3 spans 15 residues. In nucleotides, the CDR3 is TGCAGTGCTAGCAACCGGGACAGGGGCCGCAATGAGCAGTTCTTC. It encodes CSASNRDRGRNEQFF.

This clonotype came up a few times. A read error may account for a junction end that differs from germline. The chain carries TRBV6-1 and TRBJ2-5, with 7 positions matching TRBD1. The CDR3 sequence is 14 residues long. Germline assignment: CDR1 MNHNS and CDR2 SASEGT. This CDR3 reads CASREDRVQETQYF. In DNA form, the CDR3 reads TGTGCCAGCAGAGAAGACAGGGTCCAAGAGACCCAGTACTTC.

The chain is built from TRBV27 and TRBJ2-6; a weak D match, TRBD1 (5 bases). Germline CDR1 MNHEY, CDR2 SMNVEV (reference sequence). This CDR3 is 19 amino acids long. With 5 bases removed from V and 2 bases from J, the gap between germline ends came to 22 bases. In nucleotides, the CDR3 is TGTGCCAGCAGTCCAAGGGCCCAGGGTCCTCATACTGGGGCCAACGTCCTGACTTTC. Translated, it gives CASSPRAQGPHTGANVLTF.

This clonotype was counted at least ten times. The rearrangement links TRBV18 to TRBJ2-3; tentative D call: TRBD2 (5 bases). Germline V CDR1 and CDR2: KGHSH, LQKENI. The CDR3 spans 15 residues. Trimming cost V 3 bases and J 0 bases, with 10 bases left between them. In nucleotides, the CDR3 is TGTGCCAGCTCACCTGGACTGGAAAGCACAGATACGCAGTATTTT. It yields the protein CASSPGLESTDTQYF.

This clonotype occurred many times. The J gene is TRBJ2-7, the V gene TRBV7-2; 7 positions match TRBD2. The CDR3 consists of 15 residues. Trimming at V came to 4 bases and at J to 2 bases, leaving 8 bases not matched to a gene. Germline values: CDR1 SGHTA, CDR2 FQGNSA. CDR3 protein: CASSSRGGGAYEQYF. CDR3 nucleotide sequence: TGTGCCAGCAGCTCCCGTGGGGGAGGGGCCTACGAGCAGTACTTC.

The sample holds a few counts of this clonotype. The genes are TRBV6-2 or TRBV6-3 and TRBJ1-2; TRBD1 matches at 7 bases. Germline V gives CDR1 MNHEY, CDR2 SVGEGT. With V trimmed by 2 bases and J by 6 bases, 6 bases remained unmatched. The CDR3 runs 14 residues. The CDR3 here is CASSYPTGSHGYTF. CDR3 bases: TGTGCCAGCAGTTACCCGACAGGGAGCCATGGCTACACCTTC.

Only a few counts were recorded for this clonotype. V gene TRBV29-1 combines with J gene TRBJ2-1, with TRBD2 identical over 8 bases. Germline V lookup: CDR1 SQVTM, CDR2 ANQGSEA. V was clipped by 1 base and J by 4 bases; unmatched bases: 3. The CDR3 consists of 14 residues. The CDR3 bases are TGCAGCGTTGAAGGGCGGGAGGCATACAATGAGCAGTTCTTC. Amino acid sequence: CSVEGREAYNEQFF.

The chain uses TRBV2 and TRBJ2-2; D is ambiguous. CDR3 length: 14 amino acids. With 6 bases removed from V and 4 bases from J, the gap between germline ends came to 12 bases. Germline V CDR1 and CDR2: SNHLY, FYNNEI. The CDR3 sequence: CASRGRLGTGELFF. In DNA form, the CDR3 reads TGTGCCAGCAGGGGAAGGTTGGGCACCGGGGAGCTGTTTTTT. The complete variable domain, with remaining parts taken from reference TRBV2 and TRBJ2-2, reads EPEVTQTPSHQVTQMGQEVILRCVPISNHLYFYWYRQILGQKVEFLVSFYNNEISEKSEIFDDQFSVERPDGSNFTLKIRSTKLEDSAMYFCASRGRLGTGELFFGEGSRLTVL.

The chain recombines TRBV7-2 with TRBJ1-2; D is undetermined. Germline V gene data show CDR1 as SGHTA and CDR2 as FQGNSA. The CDR3 totals 16 residues. Trimming stripped 5 bases from V and 4 bases from J, with 20 bases between. The CDR3 region is CASSPRREPGLYGYTF. The CDR3 DNA sequence: TGTGCCAGCAGCCCCCGGAGGGAGCCTGGCCTCTATGGCTACACCTTC.

This clonotype was counted at least ten times. The gene calls are TRBV7-2 and TRBJ1-6; 7 nucleotides match TRBD1. Trimming at V came to 5 bases and at J to 11 bases, leaving 6 bases not matched to a gene. This CDR3 contains 13 residues. Germline V lookup: CDR1 SGHTA, CDR2 FQGNSA. CDR3 DNA: TGTGCCAGCAGCCCAAACAGGGGTCCACCCCTCCACTTT. It specifies CASSPNRGPPLHF.

In this sample, this clonotype turned up a few times. J is TRBJ2-7 and V is TRBV18, with D tentatively TRBD2 (5 bases). V was cut by 6 bases and J by 3 bases, with 15 bases left in between. The CDR3 sequence is 14 residues long. The germline gives CDR1 KGHSH, CDR2 LQKENI. The CDR3 region has the DNA TGTGCCAGCTCCCCCCAGAGGGCTGGCTACGAGCAGTACTTC. Residues: CASSPQRAGYEQYF.

The chain links TRBV5-1 to TRBJ2-2; 7 nucleotides match TRBD2. The germline V gene encodes CDR1 SGHRS and CDR2 YFSETQ. Trimming at V came to 1 base and at J to 4 bases, leaving 4 bases not matched to a gene. This CDR3 region has 15 residues. Here the CDR3 reads CASSLLGLLTGELFF. CDR3 coding DNA: TGCGCCAGCAGCTTGCTGGGACTACTCACCGGGGAGCTGTTTTTT. The variable domain in full, completed from reference TRBV5-1 and TRBJ2-2, reads KAGVTQTPRYLIKTRGQQVTLSCSPISGHRSVSWYQQTPGQGLQFLFEYFSETQRNKGNFPGRFSGRQFSNSRSEMNVSTLELGDSALYLCASSLLGLLTGELFFGEGSRLTVL.

The chain combines TRBV6-5 with TRBJ2-7, with 7 bases identical to TRBD1. Per germline, CDR1 MNHEY and CDR2 SVGAGI. The length of the CDR3 is 13 residues. Unmatched junction bases numbered 9, after V lost 6 bases and J lost 7 bases. The CDR3 sequence: CASSPGTAREQYF. The CDR3 coding sequence is TGTGCCAGCAGCCCCGGGACAGCGAGAGAGCAGTACTTC.

This chain joins TRBV12-3 or TRBV12-4 and TRBJ2-1, with D unresolved. This CDR3 is built from 15 residues. V was trimmed by 2 bases and J by 2 bases, leaving 10 bases between them. The CDR3 spells CASSLRWGTYNEQFF. CDR3 in DNA: TGTGCCAGCAGTTTACGGTGGGGAACCTACAATGAGCAGTTCTTC.